A selection of T cell receptor beta chains follows, all from one sample in a study of shared clonotypes between healthy human individuals. Some clones are missing from TCRdb's copy, which holds only in-frame ones; the method was immunoSEQ multiplex PCR. The repertoire has 560,000 or so clones, roughly 95% of them found once; the top ten carry less than 0.12%. The source material was naive CD8+ T cells sorted from blood. These receptors all stem from a young woman in good health. CDR3s include the opening cysteine and the closing phenylalanine or tryptophan. Size is stated for part of the rows, as once, few or many counts, or as a class when the clone is expanded.

V,J,size,CDR3
TRBV25-1,TRBJ2-3,NA,CASSDNAGKTDTQYF
TRBV27,TRBJ2-1,NA,CASSLVTGFGYNEQFF
TRBV10-2,TRBJ2-1,NA,CASSDGASSYNEQFF
TRBV15,TRBJ2-5,NA,CATSRKRDWGETQYF
TRBV27,TRBJ2-1,NA,CASSTGASNEQFF
TRBV27,TRBJ2-7,NA,CASSFSVGAYEQYF
TRBV28,TRBJ1-6,few,CASSSGTEVSPLHF
TRBV5-6,TRBJ2-7,NA,CASSGEGDNPYEQYF
TRBV28,TRBJ2-2,NA,CASSSPRTRGTGELFF
TRBV4-1,TRBJ1-5,NA,CASSQAGDYSNQPQHF
TRBV7-8,TRBJ2-7,NA,CASSLIPGLAGEGTYEQYF
TRBV10-3,TRBJ2-1,NA,CAISEWNSGRSGEQFF
TRBV5-4,TRBJ2-1,NA,CASSLGGRELSDEQFF
TRBV2,TRBJ1-1,NA,CASSEDSQPFF
TRBV29-1,TRBJ1-1,NA,CSVEDRQGLNTEAFF
TRBV4-1,TRBJ2-4,NA,CASSQFLFVSTLAKNIQYF
TRBV28,TRBJ2-3,NA,CASSTPWLAGADTQYF
TRBV7-3,TRBJ2-1,few,CASSLTSGSLNEQFF
TRBV7-9,TRBJ2-5,NA,CASSNLAGNQETQYF
TRBV28,TRBJ2-7,NA,CASSFAPGVLAGVLKYEQYF
TRBV19,TRBJ1-3,NA,CASSRWDTGSGNTIYF
TRBV28,TRBJ1-4,NA,CASSFDFSRHEKLFF
TRBV7-6,TRBJ2-7,NA,CASSPTYGGGQRVPYEQYF
TRBV7-2,TRBJ1-1,NA,CASSLGATGTDTEAFF
TRBV27,TRBJ2-1,NA,CASSFGGSYNEQFF
TRBV15,TRBJ2-7,NA,CATSRYLREGAYEQYF
TRBV6-6,TRBJ2-1,NA,CASSYGGNNEQFF
TRBV7-8,TRBJ2-3,NA,CASSHPGVTDTQYF
TRBV10-3,TRBJ2-1,NA,CAISELLSGLSYNEQFF
TRBV5-4,TRBJ2-3,NA,CASSLAGATTDTQYF
TRBV7-9,TRBJ1-4,NA,CASSLGGNNEKLFF
TRBV29-1,TRBJ2-2,NA,CSVDGESNTGELFF
TRBV29-1,TRBJ2-2,NA,CSVEDWGSGTDTGELFF
TRBV27,TRBJ2-7,NA,CASSLNRGYEQYF
TRBV5-1,TRBJ2-7,NA,CASSLNSYEQYF
TRBV19,TRBJ2-5,NA,CASTPTRGFGETQYF
TRBV6-6,TRBJ2-7,NA,CASSYRQGPYEQYF
TRBV6-1,TRBJ1-5,NA,CASIFDRAYNQPQHF
TRBV10-2,TRBJ1-1,NA,CASREGAGTEAFF
TRBV5-6,TRBJ2-3,NA,CASSLRWAGSTDTQYF
TRBV11-2,TRBJ2-1,NA,CASSDPQGHNEQFF
TRBV27,TRBJ2-7,NA,CASSWGTGAYEQYF
TRBV29-1,TRBJ2-1,NA,CSVRSSSYNEQFF
TRBV28,TRBJ1-5,NA,CASSSGQGSNQPQHF
TRBV5-4,TRBJ1-1,NA,CASSFLGGNTEAFF
TRBV27,TRBJ1-5,NA,CASSSGTVGQPQHF
TRBV5-4,TRBJ2-5,NA,CASSILTSEPQETQYF
TRBV29-1,TRBJ2-1,NA,CSTKGDRVYNEQFF
TRBV27,TRBJ1-1,NA,CASSPQLGPRVNTEAFF
TRBV10-3,TRBJ1-1,NA,CAISETSRDRGGNTEAFF
TRBV7-2,TRBJ1-1,NA,CASSLVYLGGDEAFF
TRBV4-1,TRBJ1-5,NA,CASSQGQFNQPQHF
TRBV10-3,TRBJ1-1,few,CAISDREVNTEAFF
TRBV15,TRBJ1-1,NA,CATSREGSPGTEAFF